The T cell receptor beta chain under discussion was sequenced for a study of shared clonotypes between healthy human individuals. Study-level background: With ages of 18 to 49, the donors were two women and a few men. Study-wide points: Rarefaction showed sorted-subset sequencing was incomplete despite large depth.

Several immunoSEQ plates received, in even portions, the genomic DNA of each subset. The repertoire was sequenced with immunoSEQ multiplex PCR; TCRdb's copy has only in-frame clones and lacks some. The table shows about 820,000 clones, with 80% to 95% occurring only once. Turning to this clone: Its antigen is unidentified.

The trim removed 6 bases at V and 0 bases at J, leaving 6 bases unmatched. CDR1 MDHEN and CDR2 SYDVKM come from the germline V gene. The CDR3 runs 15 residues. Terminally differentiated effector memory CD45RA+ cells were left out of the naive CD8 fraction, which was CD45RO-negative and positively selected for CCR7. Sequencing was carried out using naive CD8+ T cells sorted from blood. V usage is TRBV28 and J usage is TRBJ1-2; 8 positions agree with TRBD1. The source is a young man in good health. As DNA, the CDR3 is TGTGCCAGCAGGGGGACAGGCCTCGCTAACTATGGCTACACCTTC. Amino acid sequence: CASRGTGLANYGYTF.